This TCR beta chain was profiled in a study of blood T cell repertoires in COVID-19. Study at large: Donors in the United States, Italy and Spain gave samples during acute or convalescent COVID-19. PBMCs, B-cell-depleted T cells, or T cells provided the cDNA or gDNA that made up the material.

TCRdb's copy holds only in-frame clones and misses some; the assay was immunoSEQ multiplex PCR. The profile shows about 310,000 clones, 80% to 90% of them singletons. After removal of 0 bases from V and 3 bases from J, the junction contained 4 bases not matched to a gene. This CDR3 spans 15 amino acids. Looked up from germline, CDR1 is SGDLS and CDR2 is YYNGEE. This sequence originates from a woman between 45 and 65 years old who had recovered from COVID-19. The specimen was peripheral blood. The rearrangement uses TRBV9 and TRBJ2-3, with 7 bases identical to TRBD1. The chain's CDR3 is CASSVGHRGTDTQYF. DNA for the CDR3: TGTGCCAGCAGCGTAGGTCACAGGGGAACAGATACGCAGTATTTT. Together with reference TRBV9 and TRBJ2-3, the CDR3 gives the full variable domain: DSGVTQTPKHLITATGQRVTLRCSPRSGDLSVYWYQQSLDQGLQFLIQYYNGEERAKGNILERFSAQQFPDLHSELNLSSLELGDSALYFCASSVGHRGTDTQYFGPGTRLTVL.